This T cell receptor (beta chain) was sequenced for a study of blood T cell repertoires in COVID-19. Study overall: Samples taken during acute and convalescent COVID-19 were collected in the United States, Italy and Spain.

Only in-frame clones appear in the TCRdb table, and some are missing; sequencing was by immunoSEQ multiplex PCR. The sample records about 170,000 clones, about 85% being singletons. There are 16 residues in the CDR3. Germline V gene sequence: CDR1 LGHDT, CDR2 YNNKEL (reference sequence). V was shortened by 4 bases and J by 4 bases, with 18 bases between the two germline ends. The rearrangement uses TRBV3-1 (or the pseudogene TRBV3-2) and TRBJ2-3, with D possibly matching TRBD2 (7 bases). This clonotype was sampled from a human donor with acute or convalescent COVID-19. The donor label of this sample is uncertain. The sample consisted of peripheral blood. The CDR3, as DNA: TGTGCCAGCAGCCTCCGACGCGGGGGCGGGGCAGATACGCAGTATTTT. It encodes CASSLRRGGGADTQYF.